These T cell receptor beta chains were read from a single sample in a study of cytomegalovirus exposure and HLA in healthy donors. Some clones are missing from TCRdb's copy, which holds only in-frame ones; the method was immunoSEQ multiplex PCR. The sample carries about 63,000 clones, roughly 90% recorded once. The specimen sequenced was PBMCs. The receptor set was obtained from a woman between 18 and 30 years old in good health and CMV-seronegative. The CDR3 runs from the conserved cysteine through the conserved F or W. Fields, in order: V gene, clone size, D gene, J gene, CDR3 DNA, CDR3 protein. The D gene is left open where the match is weak. The size field is filled for only some rows; it gives once, few, many or a size class.

>TRBV7-2|-|-|TRBJ1-1
TGTGCCAGCAGCCGACAGGAGAGGAACACTGAAGCTTTCTTT
CASSRQERNTEAFF
>TRBV28|-|-|TRBJ1-5
TGTGCCAGCAGCCAATGGGGTCATGAGGGCCCTCAGCCCCAGCATTTT
CASSQWGHEGPQPQHF
>TRBV5-1|-|-|TRBJ2-1
TGCGCCAGCAGCCATCCGGGACAAACAAACAATGAGCAGTTCTTC
CASSHPGQTNNEQFF
>TRBV6-5|-|-|TRBJ1-2
TGTGCCAGCAGTAGGAGACGGATGAACTATGGCTACACCTTC
CASSRRRMNYGYTF
>TRBV14|-|TRBD1|TRBJ1-2
TGTGCCAGCAGCCAGATAGCCGGGACAGGGGTCCATGGCTACACCTTC
CASSQIAGTGVHGYTF
>TRBV15|-|-|TRBJ2-1
TGTGCCACCAGCAGAGTGACCGCGGAACACAATGAGCAGTTCTTC
CATSRVTAEHNEQFF
>TRBV19|many|TRBD1|TRBJ1-1
TGTGCCAGTAGTATCCGGGACAGGGAGGCCCCTGAAGCTTTCTTT
CASSIRDREAPEAFF
>TRBV11-2|-|-|TRBJ2-1
TGTGCCAGCAGCTTACAGTCTAGCGAGTACAATGAGCAGTTCTTC
CASSLQSSEYNEQFF
>TRBV30|once|-|TRBJ1-2
TGTGCCTGGACAAGAATTTTGACAGAGCCCAATGGCTACACCTTC
CAWTRILTEPNGYTF
>TRBV7-8|-|-|TRBJ2-5
TGTGCCAGCAGCTTAGGTGGGACTCGGAGCGAGACCCAGTACTTC
CASSLGGTRSETQYF
>TRBV27|-|TRBD2|TRBJ2-7
TGTGCCAGCAGCCTGGGACTAGCGGGCGAAGAGCAGTACTTC
CASSLGLAGEEQYF
>TRBV20-1|-|-|TRBJ2-7
TGCAGTGCTAGATACTCCTACGAGCAGTACTTC
CSARYSYEQYF
>TRBV7-2|-|-|TRBJ2-3
TGTGCCAGCAGCTCCCGGGACTCAACGCGGGGGCTGGTAGATACGCAGTATTTT
CASSSRDSTRGLVDTQYF
>TRBV5-1|-|-|TRBJ2-5
TGCGCCAGCAGCATTGCCGGGAACCGGCAAGAGACCCAGTACTTC
CASSIAGNRQETQYF
>TRBV28|-|-|TRBJ1-5
TGTGCCAGCAGTTCCGGGGTTCAGCCCCAGCATTTT
CASSSGVQPQHF
>TRBV5-4|-|TRBD1|TRBJ2-3
TGTGCCAGCAGCTCGGGACAGCGAACCAGCACAGATACGCAGTATTTT
CASSSGQRTSTDTQYF
>TRBV11-2|-|-|TRBJ2-5
TGTGCCAGCAGCTTTAGTCAGGGTGAGACCCAGTACTTC
CASSFSQGETQYF
>TRBV28|-|TRBD2|TRBJ2-7
TGTGCCAGCAGGACGTGGACTAGCGGGAGTGGGTACGAGCAGTACTTC
CASRTWTSGSGYEQYF
>TRBV6-6|-|TRBD1|TRBJ1-1
TGTGCCAGCGTTGTGGGACAGGGGGCTGAAGCTTTCTTT
CASVVGQGAEAFF
>TRBV5-6|few|-|TRBJ2-7
TGTGCCAGCAGCTTTCCCGCCGGCTACGAGCAGTACTTC
CASSFPAGYEQYF
>TRBV27|-|TRBD1|TRBJ2-2
TGTGCCAGCAGTTTATACTTGATGACAGGGGCCGGGGAGCTGTTTTTT
CASSLYLMTGAGELFF
>TRBV15|-|TRBD2|TRBJ2-3
TGTGCCACCAGAACTGGGACTAGCGGACTCACAGATACGCAGTATTTT
CATRTGTSGLTDTQYF
>TRBV14|-|TRBD1|TRBJ2-1
TGTGCCAGCAGCCCCTGGACAGGGAAAAATGAGCAGTTCTTC
CASSPWTGKNEQFF
>TRBV5-5|-|TRBD1|TRBJ2-5
TGTGCCAGCAGCTTGGTAGGGGGCCAGGAGACCCAGTACTTC
CASSLVGGQETQYF
>TRBV30|-|-|TRBJ1-5
TGTGCCTGGAGTGTGAGTGGCAATCAGCCCCAGCATTTT
CAWSVSGNQPQHF
>TRBV5-1|-|-|TRBJ1-6
TGCGCCAGCAGCCCGGCGACTGACAATTCACCCCTCCACTTT
CASSPATDNSPLHF
>TRBV5-1|-|TRBD2|TRBJ2-2
TGCGCCAGCAGCTTGGGCGGGGGACCCACCGGGGAGCTGTTTTTT
CASSLGGGPTGELFF
>TRBV4-2|-|TRBD1|TRBJ1-5
TGTGCCAGCAGCAAAGACAGGGTAAATAGCAATCAGCCCCAGCATTTT
CASSKDRVNSNQPQHF
>TRBV4-1|-|TRBD2|TRBJ2-1
TGCGCCAGCAGCCAAGAGCCTCTAGCGGGGGACTACAATGAGCAGTTCTTC
CASSQEPLAGDYNEQFF
>TRBV18|-|-|TRBJ1-4
TGTGCCAGCTCACCATCGGGGTCAACTAATGAAAAACTGTTTTTT
CASSPSGSTNEKLFF
>TRBV2|-|-|TRBJ1-1
TGTGCCAGCCAGGGTGCCGAATTTGGCACTGAAGCTTTCTTT
CASQGAEFGTEAFF
>TRBV6-5|once|TRBD2|TRBJ2-3
TGTGCCAGCAGTTACCGTAGCGGGAGGGCCACAGATACGCAGTATTTT
CASSYRSGRATDTQYF
>TRBV12-5|-|TRBD1|TRBJ2-3
TGTGCTAGTGGTTCGCCGCGGACAGGGAGTACAGATACGCAGTATTTT
CASGSPRTGSTDTQYF
>TRBV19|few|TRBD2|TRBJ2-2
TGTGCCAGTACTCCTGTTGGCGGGAGCGCCGGGGAGCTGTTTTTT
CASTPVGGSAGELFF
>TRBV29-1|-|-|TRBJ2-5
TGCAGCACTTCCCCAGGGGTCCAAGAGACCCAGTACTTC
CSTSPGVQETQYF
>TRBV6-6|once|TRBD1|TRBJ1-5
TGTGCCAGCAGCTCACAGGGGATTCAGCCCCAGCATTTT
CASSSQGIQPQHF
>TRBV7-6|-|TRBD2|TRBJ2-3
TGTGCCAACAGCTTAGGGGAGCGGGGGAGCACAGATACGCAGTATTTT
CANSLGERGSTDTQYF
>TRBV28|-|TRBD2|TRBJ2-5
TGTGCCAGCAGTCCCCCATTAGCGGGGGGGACGGCCCAGTACTTC
CASSPPLAGGTAQYF
>TRBV30|-|-|TRBJ2-3
TGTGCCTGGAGTGTCGAGGGGGGGCAACTGGATACGCAGTATTTT
CAWSVEGGQLDTQYF
>TRBV7-8|-|TRBD1|TRBJ2-2
TGTGCCAGCAGCTTAGGGTACAGGGGTAACACCGGGGAGCTGTTTTTT
CASSLGYRGNTGELFF
>TRBV11-2|-|-|TRBJ1-1
TGTGCCAGCACCATGGGGGGGGCTTGGCGCACTGAAGCTTTCTTT
CASTMGGAWRTEAFF
>TRBV7-9|-|TRBD2|TRBJ2-3
TGTGCCAGCAGCCGGAGAGGACTAGCGGAAACAGATACGCAGTATTTT
CASSRRGLAETDTQYF
>TRBV5-1|once|-|TRBJ2-5
TGCGCCAGCAGATCCAGTAGCGGAGGTCGGCAAGAGACCCAGTACTTC
CASRSSSGGRQETQYF
>TRBV5-6|once|-|TRBJ1-1
TGTGCCAGCAGCTTGATGGGGGCCGGTCCCACTGAAGCTTTCTTT
CASSLMGAGPTEAFF